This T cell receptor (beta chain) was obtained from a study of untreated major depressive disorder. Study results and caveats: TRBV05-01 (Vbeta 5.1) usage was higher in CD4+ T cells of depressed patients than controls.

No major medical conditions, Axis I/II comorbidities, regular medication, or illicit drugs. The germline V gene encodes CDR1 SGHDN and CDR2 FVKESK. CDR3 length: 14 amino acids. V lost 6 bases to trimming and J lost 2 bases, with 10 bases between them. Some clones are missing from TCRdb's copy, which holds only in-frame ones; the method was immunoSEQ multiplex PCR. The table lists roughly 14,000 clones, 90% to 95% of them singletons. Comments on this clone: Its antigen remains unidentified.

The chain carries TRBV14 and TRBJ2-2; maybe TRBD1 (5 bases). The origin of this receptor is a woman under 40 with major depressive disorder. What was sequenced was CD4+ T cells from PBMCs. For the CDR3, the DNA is TGTGCCAGCAGGCCGACAGCTAACACCGGGGAGCTGTTTTTT. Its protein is CASRPTANTGELFF.